This T cell receptor beta chain was sequenced in a study of OX40 agonist ivuxolimab in advanced cancers. At the level of the study: Three patients, one with hepatocellular carcinoma and two with cutaneous melanoma, responded partially. Points from the study as a whole: Expanded peripheral T-cell antigen specificity went undetermined. In the 0.1 to 3.0 mg/kg range, CD4+ and CD8+ blood T cells had expanded clonally by week 6. Low levels of normalized T-cell clonal expansion also appeared in some nonresponders.

Notes on this clone: What it recognizes is unknown.

Sequencing used immunoSEQ multiplex PCR; TCRdb keeps in-frame clones, though not all of them. The data contain tens of thousands of clones, 75% to 85% of them seen just once; the ten biggest clones take up over 0.95%. The germline V gene has CDR1 LNHDA and CDR2 SQIVND (reference sequence). The CDR3 loop spans 16 amino acids. V lost 4 bases to trimming and J lost 0 bases; unmatched junction nucleotides: 8. Source: CD4+ or CD8+ T cells sorted from blood, taken in a trial of the OX40 agonist ivuxolimab. This receptor was obtained from an adult with an advanced solid tumor such as melanoma, head and neck, liver or kidney cancer. The chain combines TRBV19 with TRBJ1-1, with 7 nucleotides matching TRBD1. CDR3 in amino acids: CASSTRQGPLNTEAFF. In DNA form, the CDR3 reads TGTGCCAGTAGTACAAGACAGGGACCCTTGAACACTGAAGCTTTCTTT.